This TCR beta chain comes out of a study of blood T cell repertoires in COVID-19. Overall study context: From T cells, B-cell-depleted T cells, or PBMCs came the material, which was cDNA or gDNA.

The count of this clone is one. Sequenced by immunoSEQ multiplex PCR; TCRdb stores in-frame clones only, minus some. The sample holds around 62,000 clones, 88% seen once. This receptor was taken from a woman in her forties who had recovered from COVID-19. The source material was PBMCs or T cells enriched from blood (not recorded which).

The CDR3 sequence is CASSQGLTGLDDEQFF. In DNA form, the CDR3 reads TGCGCCAGCAGCCAAGGGTTGACAGGGCTTGATGATGAGCAGTTCTTC. The rearrangement links TRBV4-1 to TRBJ2-1; 7 nucleotides align to TRBD1. The CDR3 length is 16 residues. Looked up from germline, CDR1 is MGHRA and CDR2 is YSYEKL. The ends lost 1 base at V and 8 bases at J; junction bases unmatched: 11.